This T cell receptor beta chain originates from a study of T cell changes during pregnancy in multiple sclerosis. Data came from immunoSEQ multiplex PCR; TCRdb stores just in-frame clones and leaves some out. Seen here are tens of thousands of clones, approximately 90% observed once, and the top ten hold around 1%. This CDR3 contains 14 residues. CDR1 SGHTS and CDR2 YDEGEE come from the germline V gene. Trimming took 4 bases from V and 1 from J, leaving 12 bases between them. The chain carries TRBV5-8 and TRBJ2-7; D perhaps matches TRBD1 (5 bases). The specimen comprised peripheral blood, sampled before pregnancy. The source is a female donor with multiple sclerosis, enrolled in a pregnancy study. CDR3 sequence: CASSPLTVSYEQYF. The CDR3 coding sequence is TGTGCCAGCAGCCCACTGACAGTTTCCTACGAGCAGTACTTC.